This T cell receptor beta chain was profiled in a study of T cells in Graves' hyperthyroidism and ophthalmopathy. Trimming pared 7 bases from V and 0 bases from J, leaving 21 bases between. Germline CDR1 and CDR2: MNHEY and SVGEGT. This CDR3 comprises 17 residues. This clonotype was found many times. RNA transcripts provided the source from which TCR beta CDR3 regions were amplified. The primer set for the first-round RT-PCR of the TCR CDR3 was HTBI. TCRdb processed the multiplex PCR reads anew with MiXCR; each CDR3 protein has one entry. The sample contains some 320,000 distinct CDR3 sequences, roughly an eighth of which appear only once.

V gene TRBV6-2 or TRBV6-3 combines with J gene TRBJ2-5; the D call may be TRBD1 or TRBD2 (5 bases each). The source is a woman aged 40 to 50 with Graves' ophthalmopathy. Sequencing was done on a sample of blood. The CDR3 region is CASTTGLGEFHQETQYF. The CDR3 nucleotides read TGTGCCAGCACTACCGGGCTAGGGGAGTTCCACCAAGAGACCCAGTACTTC.